Shown below are 5 T cell receptor beta chains from a single sample sequenced in a study of blood T cell repertoires in COVID-19. TCRdb's copy holds only in-frame clones and misses some; the assay was immunoSEQ multiplex PCR. This sample has about 180,000 clones, with approximately 89% found just once. What was sequenced was peripheral blood. The receptors were sampled from a woman aged 30 to 39 with acute or convalescent COVID-19.

The gene calls are TRBV27 and TRBJ1-1; 8 nucleotides match TRBD1. V lost 4 bases to trimming and J lost 3 bases; unmatched junction nucleotides: 1. CDR1 is MNHEY, CDR2 SMNVEV, per germline (reference sequence). This CDR3 contains 13 residues. For the CDR3, the DNA is TGTGCCAGCAGTTCGACAGGGGACACTGAAGCTTTCTTT. Translating gives CASSSTGDTEAFF.

This clone was seen only a few times. The rearrangement joins TRBV4-1 to TRBJ2-1; 9 bases map to TRBD2. CDR1 and CDR2 from the germline V gene are MGHRA and YSYEKL. The CDR3 length is 16 residues. Trimming cost V 6 bases and J 0 bases; bases outside gene matches: 6. The CDR3 region has the DNA TGCGCCAGCAGAGCTATTAGCGGGAGCTCCTACAATGAGCAGTTCTTC. This gives the protein CASRAISGSSYNEQFF.

The CDR3 DNA reads TGTGCCAGCAGTGGGCCGGGGGACGAAAAACTGTTTTTT. Translated: CASSGPGDEKLFF. The chain carries TRBV2 and TRBJ1-4; D might be TRBD1 (5 bases). CDR1 SNHLY and CDR2 FYNNEI come from the germline V gene. V was trimmed by 4 bases and J by 8 bases, leaving 11 bases between them. The CDR3 spans 13 residues.

The chain joins TRBV29-1 to TRBJ2-3; the match to TRBD2 covers 7 bases. The trim removed 5 bases at V and 1 base at J, leaving 6 bases unmatched. CDR3 length: 14 residues. CDR1 and CDR2 (germline): SQVTM, ANQGSEA. Here the CDR3 DNA reads TGCAGCGTTCGGCGGGAGTGGCGCACAGATACGCAGTATTTT. Residues: CSVRREWRTDTQYF.

Remarks on this clone: The junction shows a germline mismatch at one end, possibly a read error. This chain joins TRBV3-1 (or the pseudogene TRBV3-2) and TRBJ2-2; 8 bases map to TRBD2. This CDR3 comprises 17 residues. CDR1 is LGHDT and CDR2 is YNNKEL in the germline V gene (reference sequence). The CDR3 loop is CASSQGLSGGNPGELFF. In DNA form, the CDR3 reads TGTGCCAGCAGCCAAGGGCTGTCGGGAGGGAACCCCGGGGAGCTGTTTTTT.